Included here is one T cell receptor beta chain sequence, with context. Antigen unknown. In the original processing: Filtering differed, since immunoSEQ gave only junction sequences and no quality scores. Libraries were prepared by immunoSEQ multiplex PCR; TCRdb keeps only in-frame clonotypes and omits some of them. The DNA gave D and trimming, while V, J and clone size come from that table. This table holds around 560,000 clones, approximately 95% found once. This entry belongs to a study of shared clonotypes between healthy human individuals. Naive CD8 cells, CD45RO-negative and positively selected for CCR7, excluded terminally differentiated effector memory CD45RA+ cells. General observations from the study: Sorted-subset sequencing was shown by rarefaction to be incomplete despite large depth.

The TCR was taken from a woman aged 25 to 39 in good health. Input material: naive CD8+ T cells sorted from blood.

The CDR3 DNA follows: TGTGCCAGCACTAGCGCCTCGAGCTCCTACAATGAGCAGTTCTTC. Translation gives CASTSASSSYNEQFF. The V gene is TRBV14, the J gene TRBJ2-1; maybe TRBD2 (6 bases). Per germline, CDR1 SGHDN and CDR2 FVKESK. The germline V and J ends were trimmed by 7 bases and 0 bases, with 13 bases remaining between them. The CDR3 is 15 residues long.